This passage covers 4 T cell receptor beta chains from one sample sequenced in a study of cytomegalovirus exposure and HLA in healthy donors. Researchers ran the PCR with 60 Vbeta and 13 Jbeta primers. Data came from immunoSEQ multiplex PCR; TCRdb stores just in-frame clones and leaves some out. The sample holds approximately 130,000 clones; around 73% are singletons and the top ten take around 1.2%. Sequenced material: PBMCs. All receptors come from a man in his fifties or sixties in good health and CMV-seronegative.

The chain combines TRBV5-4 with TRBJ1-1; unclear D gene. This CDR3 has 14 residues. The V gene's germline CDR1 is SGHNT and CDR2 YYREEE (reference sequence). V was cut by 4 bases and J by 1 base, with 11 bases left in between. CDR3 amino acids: CASSPRLRNTEAFF. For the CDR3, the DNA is TGTGCCAGCAGCCCAAGACTGAGGAACACTGAAGCTTTCTTT.

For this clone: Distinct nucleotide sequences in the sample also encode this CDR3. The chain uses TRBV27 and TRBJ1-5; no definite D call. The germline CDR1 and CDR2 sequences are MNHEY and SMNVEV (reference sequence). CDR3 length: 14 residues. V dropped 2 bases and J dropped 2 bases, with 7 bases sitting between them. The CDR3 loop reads CASSLRSGNQPQHF. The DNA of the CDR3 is TGTGCCAGCAGTTTACGAAGCGGCAATCAGCCCCAGCATTTT.

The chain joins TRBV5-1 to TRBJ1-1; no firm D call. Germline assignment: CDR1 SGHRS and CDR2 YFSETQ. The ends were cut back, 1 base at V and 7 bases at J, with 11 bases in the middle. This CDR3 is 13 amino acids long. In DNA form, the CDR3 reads TGCGCCAGCAGCTTGACGGGGAGTGATGAAGCTTTCTTT. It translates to CASSLTGSDEAFF.

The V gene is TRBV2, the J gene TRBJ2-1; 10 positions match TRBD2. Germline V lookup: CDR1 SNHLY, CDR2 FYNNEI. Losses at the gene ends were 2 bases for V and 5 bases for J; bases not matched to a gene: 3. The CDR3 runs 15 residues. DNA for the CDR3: TGTGCCAGCAGTGAAAGGACTAGCGGCGACAATGAGCAGTTCTTC. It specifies CASSERTSGDNEQFF.